Sequencing of this T cell receptor (beta chain) was carried out in a study of regulatory T cells in long-lasting Graves disease (dated by TCRdb to about 2021). For the study in its entirety: Newly diagnosed Graves' disease patients had taken antithyroid drugs for less than 3 months. Peripheral blood TCR sequencing and RNA sequencing compared persistent Graves' disease patients with newly diagnosed Graves' disease patients. The study was conducted in China and was registered as a clinical trial. A total of around 35 samples underwent TCR sequencing: about 13 from persistent and some 20 from newly diagnosed Graves' disease patients.

The CDR3 measures 15 amino acids from cysteine to phenylalanine. Only the CDR3 region is kept as DNA, spanning 45 bases read in frame from base 1. The germline V gene supplies CDR1 MNHNS and CDR2 SASEGT. The V and J ends are trimmed by 6 bases and 2 bases, leaving 16 bases between them. The paper's findings and limits, for the study overall: Preferential use of TRBV28, TRBJ1-2 and TRBJ2-5 was observed in persistent disease, whereas TRBV20-1 and TRBJ2-1 were favored in newly diagnosed disease. Sequencing and analysis were limited to the TCR beta chain. The authors noted that the small sample size was a limitation that may lower accuracy. Only peripheral blood was studied, because thyroid tissue, the primary lesion, was inaccessible. Patients with persistent disease shared more public clonotypes (around 2,500) than newly diagnosed patients did (about 970). Compared with newly diagnosed patients, persistent Graves' disease patients had lower TCR Shannon entropy and fewer highly expanded clones, which suggests clonal expansion.

The receptor library was made with multiplex PCR. Sequencing took place on an Illumina HiSeq 4000. TCR beta libraries were built with iRepertoire HTBI primers and Arm-PCR amplification of CDR3 regions. Before sequencing, the PCR products went through gel purification. The paper's processing steps were these. Gene usage analysis of CDR3 amino acid clonotypes relied on the roughly 60 TRBV and 14 TRBJ segments identified across samples. Filtered high-quality paired reads were merged into contigs using COPE and FqMerger. BLAST was used to align contigs to IMGT TRBV, TRBD and TRBJ reference genes, with CDR3 defined following IMGT. Clonotypes above 0.1% frequency were classified as highly expanded clones. Shannon entropy served as the measure of repertoire diversity, while the Gini coefficient captured V-J evenness. A clonotype found in more than one individual was treated as public. In TCRdb, the public reads were trimmed at Q25 with fastp and aligned with MiXCR, with productive beta chains retained. Merged by CDR3 protein, the rows form single entries marked with the most common genes and DNA. TCRdb's processing, not the study's, gives the V and J calls here. The table for this sample lists roughly 380,000 distinct CDR3 sequences; approximately 16% of them were counted only once. About 27% of the sample goes to the ten largest clones.

This clonotype was recorded a few times. Its antigen specificity is not known. Within one base of it there is no much larger clone, and no base qualities were kept. The time point label, read with the paper, signifies: newly diagnosed GD, antithyroid drugs for less than 3 months. For both TCR sequencing and RNA sequencing, RNA was extracted from PBMCs in TRIzol. The diagnosis of Graves' disease was made according to American Thyroid Association guidelines. The patients came from an endocrinology department in Xi'an, China. Each patient gave about 9.1 milliliters of peripheral blood, collected in an EDTA anticoagulant tube. Ficoll Paque Plus density gradient separation was used to isolate PBMCs, and no further T cell sorting was done. An Agilent 2100 Bioanalyzer and agarose gel were used to check RNA quality, while a NanoDrop 2000 measured RNA concentration. Separately, the same data were catalogued under a study of T cells in Graves' hyperthyroidism and ophthalmopathy. Per the second study: Stable Graves' hyperthyroidism was defined as no progression to ophthalmopathy during 18 months of follow-up. Hyperthyroidism patients were aged 18 to 65 years and newly diagnosed, with disease duration of less than 2 months. The study excluded patients with uncontrolled infections, other autoimmune diseases, pregnancy or lactation. Diagnoses were established on the basis of clinical symptoms, serum thyroxine and TRAb, thyroid ultrasound, and orbital computed tomography. The first round of RT-PCR for the TCR CDR3 was performed with the HTBI primer set and the Qiagen OneStep RT-PCR kit. Blood samples also contained most of the expanded thyroid clonotypes (frequency above 0.001), which suggests that blood repertoires may reflect thyroid immune responses. In cross-validation, a model built on a 13 V-J signature told ophthalmopathy apart from stable hyperthyroidism with 85% to 90% sensitivity and approximately 84% specificity, and in testing the same model reached 80%/75%. In validation, progression to ophthalmopathy was predicted by the model with 55% to 71% sensitivity and just over 72% specificity, a median of around 5.9 months before onset. TCR V-J signatures able to tell the groups apart were searched for in a discovery cohort of 95 or so patients, of whom more than 40 had Graves' ophthalmopathy and some 60 had stable Graves' hyperthyroidism. Prospective prediction of ophthalmopathy was tested in an independent validation cohort consisting of 18 hyperthyroidism patients and about 17 patients who later progressed to ophthalmopathy. The approximately 100 discovery patients were randomly divided into training and test sets at a 7:3 ratio. Thyroid tissue and blood T-cell repertoires from about 6 Graves' hyperthyroidism patients were also compared in the study. Following sampling, methimazole starting at 30 mg daily was given to hyperthyroidism patients, and high-dose intravenous methylprednisolone was given to ophthalmopathy patients. Libraries were constructed in a second round of multiplex PCR, after which size selection and purification were carried out. The libraries were sequenced on an Illumina HiSeq2000 using paired-end 100 bp reads. SOAPnuke was used to process the raw data, removing reads that contained adapters or uncalled bases, had a mean Phred below 15, or lacked an exact match to the constant primer or identifier. COPE v1.2.5 was used to merge high-quality paired reads, and clonotypes were defined as unique nucleotide sequences. Clonotypes were aligned to IMGT TRBV, TRBD and TRBJ reference segments using MiTCR v1.1. The analysis was restricted to V-J combinations with a frequency above 0.0001, which together covered over 99% of the repertoires. A TCS score was defined as the ratio between F50 (clonal expansion) and ExV (chaos), using BLOSUM62-based TCRdist between CDR3 peptides within each V-J. Welch's t-statistics and random forest reduced just over 500 V-J features to 10 to 15, which were used in a naive Bayes classifier (R e1071). Sample size was not statistically predetermined, and blinding of investigators to group allocation was not performed. The paper reports TCR Vbeta CDR3 sequencing of some 140 peripheral blood samples: 40 to 45 ophthalmopathy, roughly 80 hyperthyroidism and approximately 17 progressor patients.

This TCR derives from a man between 40 and 49 years old with Graves disease. Donor details come from another sample of the same person, matched by shared clones. Source: peripheral blood mononuclear cells (PBMCs), taken at new diagnosis, from a patient treated with antithyroid drugs. This sequence uses TRBV6-1 and TRBJ2-5, with a tentative D gene TRBD2 over 6 matching bases. The DNA reads TGTGCCAGCAGCTTAGGGTCCCTAGCGCAAGAGACCCAGTACTTC. Translation gives CASSLGSLAQETQYF.